The 7 T cell receptor beta chains in this list originate from one sample, sequenced in a study of regulatory T cells in long-lasting Graves disease. As for time point: persistent/refractory GD, antithyroid drugs over 5 years with positive TRAb. PBMC-derived RNA was used for the TCR library. CDR3 regions were amplified by Arm-PCR using iRepertoire HTBI primers to build TCR beta libraries. TCRdb redid the calling of the multiplex PCR reads with MiXCR, one entry per CDR3 protein. The table lists 600,000 to 800,000 distinct CDR3 sequences, roughly 30% of them singletons. Sequencing was performed on peripheral blood mononuclear cells (PBMCs), taken when the disease was refractory, from a patient treated with antithyroid drugs. The receptors were gathered from a female donor with Graves disease.

This clonotype was counted a few times. Here the CDR3 DNA reads TGTGCCAGTACCCCCAAGACAGGAGCCGGAAACACCATATATTTT. Its translation is CASTPKTGAGNTIYF. The chain couples TRBV19 to TRBJ1-3; a weak D match, TRBD1 (6 bases). V gave up 7 bases and J gave up 4 bases, with 17 bases separating them. Germline CDR1 and CDR2: LNHDA and SQIVND (reference sequence). The CDR3 is made up of 15 amino acids. The complete variable domain, with remaining parts taken from reference TRBV19 and TRBJ1-3, reads DGGITQSPKYLFRKEGQNVTLSCEQNLNHDAMYWYRQDPGQGLRLIYYSQIVNDFQKGDIAEGYSVSREKKESFPLTVTSAQKNPTAFYLCASTPKTGAGNTIYFGEGSWLTVV.

This clonotype was seen only a few times. The chain has TRBV10-2 and TRBJ1-1, with D unresolved. The CDR3 spans 14 residues. The V gene lost 6 bases and the J gene lost 0 bases, with 11 bases spanning the gap. Germline V gives CDR1 WSHSY, CDR2 SAAADI. CDR3 in DNA: TGCGCCAGCAGGGTCCCAAACATGAACACTGAAGCTTTCTTT. It translates to CASRVPNMNTEAFF.

The chain combines TRBV5-1 with TRBJ2-2; the match to TRBD2 covers 12 bases. The CDR3 is made up of 17 amino acids. The trim removed 0 bases at V and 4 bases at J, leaving 4 bases unmatched. Germline loops: CDR1 SGHRS, CDR2 YFSETQ. CDR3 sequence: CASSLGLAGVGTGELFF. CDR3 in DNA: TGCGCCAGCAGCTTGGGACTAGCGGGAGTCGGCACCGGGGAGCTGTTTTTT.

This clonotype has a single count. The chain joins TRBV6-1 to TRBJ2-1; D unclear. Germline CDR1 is MNHNS and CDR2 is SASEGT. The V end lost 0 bases, the J end lost 4 bases, and 10 bases lay between the germline ends. This CDR3 is 15 amino acids long. The CDR3 nucleotides read TGTGCCAGCAGTGAAGCGCCGGGCCAGTACAATGAGCAGTTCTTC. Its translation is CASSEAPGQYNEQFF.

The chain is built from TRBV28 and TRBJ2-2; TRBD1 matches 7 bases. Germline trimming cut 11 bases from V and 3 bases from J; bases unmatched to any gene: 3. The germline V gene has CDR1 MDHEN and CDR2 SYDVKM. This CDR3 contains 12 residues. CDR3 in DNA: TGTGCCGGGACAGATCACACCGGGGAGCTGTTTTTT. Its translation: CAGTDHTGELFF. Full variable domain (rest looked up from reference TRBV28 and TRBJ2-2): DVKVTQSSRYLVKRTGEKVFLECVQDMDHENMFWYRQDPGLGLRLIYFSYDVKMKEKGDIPEGYSVSREKKERFSLILESASTNQTSMYLCAGTDHTGELFFGEGSRLTVL.

The CDR3 coding sequence is TGTGCCAGCAGTTTAAGGGGCGAGGTGGGTCAGCCCCAGCATTTT. Residues: CASSLRGEVGQPQHF. The chain recombines TRBV12-3 or TRBV12-4 with TRBJ1-5; the D gene is possibly TRBD1 (5 bases). This CDR3 is 15 amino acids long. Trimming took 2 bases from V and 6 from J, leaving 14 bases between them.

CDR3 in amino acids: CASSLGQGNNSPLHF. CDR3 DNA: TGCGCCAGCAGCTTGGGACAGGGAAATAATTCACCCCTCCACTTT. This chain links TRBV5-1 with TRBJ1-6; 7 positions match TRBD1. CDR3 length: 15 amino acids. V was clipped by 0 bases and J by 5 bases; unmatched bases: 2. Germline assignment: CDR1 SGHRS and CDR2 YFSETQ. The full variable domain, completed using reference TRBV5-1 and TRBJ1-6, is KAGVTQTPRYLIKTRGQQVTLSCSPISGHRSVSWYQQTPGQGLQFLFEYFSETQRNKGNFPGRFSGRQFSNSRSEMNVSTLELGDSALYLCASSLGQGNNSPLHFGNGTRLTVT.